This T cell receptor beta chain came from a study of OX40 agonist ivuxolimab in advanced cancers. Across the study: With a range of roughly 20 to 90, age averaged about 58 years, and 65% to 90% were male. Overall study results and limits: Relative to CD4+, CD8+ T cells held more expanded clones on average.

Worth noting for this clone: The antigen is unknown.

Germline lookup yields CDR1 SNHLY and CDR2 FYNNEI. Trimming removed 1 base from V and 7 bases from J, with 13 bases in between. This CDR3 is built from 14 residues. Libraries were prepared by immunoSEQ multiplex PCR; TCRdb keeps only in-frame clonotypes and omits some of them. Among around 13,000 clones listed, 75% to 85% were seen once. This sequence was found in an adult with an advanced solid tumor such as melanoma, head and neck, liver or kidney cancer. This specimen was CD4+ or CD8+ T cells sorted from blood, taken in a trial of the OX40 agonist ivuxolimab. This sequence joins TRBV2 and TRBJ1-2; D call uncertain. The CDR3 sequence is CASSEGVVVSGYTF. Here the CDR3 DNA reads TGTGCCAGCAGTGAAGGGGTGGTTGTTAGTGGCTACACCTTC.